This TCR beta chain was sequenced during a study of blood T cell repertoires in COVID-19. Trimming removed 8 bases at V and 8 bases at J, with 10 bases between. Germline loops: CDR1 SGHAT, CDR2 FQNNGV. This CDR3 has 11 residues. The count of this clone is one. Source study methods: Amplifying reference gene primers gave estimates of nucleated cell counts. The table came from immunoSEQ multiplex PCR; TCRdb's copy has only in-frame clones and leaves some out. V, J and clone size derive from that table, while D and trimming were established from the DNA sequence. This sample yields roughly 30,000 clones, of which around 84% are seen a single time; approximately 14% belongs to the top ten.

This rearrangement joins TRBV11-2 to TRBJ2-1; D not resolved. The material sequenced was peripheral blood. The source of this sequence is a human donor with acute or convalescent COVID-19. The donor label of this sample is uncertain. As DNA, the CDR3 is TGTGCCAGCTCCCCACGGGATGAGCAGTTCTTC. Its translation is CASSPRDEQFF.